The T cell receptor beta chain under discussion was sequenced for a study of lymphopenia after photon versus proton radiotherapy. Study results and limitations: In patients who died, overall survival fell as post-nadir TCR diversity dropped more. After lymphocyte nadir, photon-treated repertoires showed oligoclonal expansion, especially CD8+ Temra. Survival link was tested only in deceased patients; proton benefit remains a possibility. Under photons, naive T cells and diversity fell while effector/memory populations rose.

Libraries were prepared by immunoSEQ multiplex PCR; TCRdb keeps only in-frame clonotypes and omits some of them. The sample has around 64,000 clones; 87% are singletons. This clone occurred once. The antigen remains undetermined. Germline-derived CDR1 and CDR2 are MNHEY and SVGAGI. CDR3 length: 13 amino acids. Trimming removed 0 bases at V and 4 bases at J, with 4 bases between. This sequence joins TRBV6-5 and TRBJ2-1; unclear D gene. The source is a man older than 75 with esophageal cancer. Specimen: peripheral blood, collected from a patient treated with proton-based radiotherapy. The CDR3 sequence is CASSYSAYNEQFF. DNA for the CDR3: TGTGCCAGCAGTTACTCAGCGTACAATGAGCAGTTCTTC.